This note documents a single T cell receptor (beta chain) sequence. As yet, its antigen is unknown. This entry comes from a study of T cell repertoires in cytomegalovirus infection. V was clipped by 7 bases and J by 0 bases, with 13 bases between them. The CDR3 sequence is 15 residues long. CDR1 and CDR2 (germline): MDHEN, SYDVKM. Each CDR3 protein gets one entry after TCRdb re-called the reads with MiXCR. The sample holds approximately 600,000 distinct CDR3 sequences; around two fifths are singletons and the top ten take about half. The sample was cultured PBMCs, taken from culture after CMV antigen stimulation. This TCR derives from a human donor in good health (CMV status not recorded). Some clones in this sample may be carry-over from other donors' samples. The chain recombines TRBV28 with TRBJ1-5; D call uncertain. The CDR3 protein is CASTENTYSNQPQHF. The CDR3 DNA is TGTGCCAGCACCGAAAACACCTATAGCAATCAGCCCCAGCATTTT.